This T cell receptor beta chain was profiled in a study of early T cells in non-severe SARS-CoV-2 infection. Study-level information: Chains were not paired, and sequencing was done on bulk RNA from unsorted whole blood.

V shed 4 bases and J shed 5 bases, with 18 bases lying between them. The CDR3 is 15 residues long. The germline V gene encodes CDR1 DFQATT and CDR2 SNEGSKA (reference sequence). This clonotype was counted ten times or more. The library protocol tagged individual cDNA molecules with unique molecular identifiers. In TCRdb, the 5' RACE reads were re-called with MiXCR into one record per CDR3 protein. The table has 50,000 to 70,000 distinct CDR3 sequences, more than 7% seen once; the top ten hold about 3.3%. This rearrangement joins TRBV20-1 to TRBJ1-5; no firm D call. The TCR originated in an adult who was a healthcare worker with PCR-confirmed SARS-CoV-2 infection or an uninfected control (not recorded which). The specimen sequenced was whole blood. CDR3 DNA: TGCAGTGCTAACCAGGCCACGGCCTGGGATCAGCCCCAGCATTTT. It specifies CSANQATAWDQPQHF.